These T cell receptor beta chains were read from a single sample in a study of neurological immune-mediated disorders. Each CDR3 protein is one row after TCRdb ran MiXCR on the 5' RACE reads. The sample lists around 48,000 distinct CDR3 sequences; about 9.3% were seen once. The sample comprised PBMCs. These receptors were taken from a woman aged 35 to 49 with HTLV-1-associated myelopathy (HAM/TSP). The CDR3 runs from the conserved cysteine through the conserved F or W. The D gene is left open where the match is weak. Rows give clone size only sometimes, using once, few, many, or a class for an expanded clone.

d_call	j_call	clone_size	v_call	cdr3_aa	cdr3_nt
NA	TRBJ2-7	many	TRBV10-1	CASSEGFGGVGEQYF	TGCGCCAGCAGTGAGGGGTTCGGGGGCGTAGGCGAGCAGTACTTC
TRBD1	TRBJ1-1	many	TRBV25-1	CASSGKGTGAYSTEAFF	TGTGCCAGCAGTGGAAAAGGGACAGGGGCCTATTCCACTGAAGCTTTCTTT
NA	TRBJ2-3	many	TRBV20-1	CSARGSTSTQYF	TGCAGTGCTAGAGGATCAACTAGCACGCAGTATTTT
NA	TRBJ1-2	many	TRBV29-1	CSVATGAYGYTF	TGCAGCGTTGCGACAGGCGCCTATGGCTACACCTTC
TRBD1	TRBJ2-4	many	TRBV20-1	CSASPGQLIAKNIQYF	TGCAGTGCTTCCCCGGGACAGCTAATAGCCAAAAACATTCAGTACTTC
NA	TRBJ2-5	many	TRBV5-1	CASSLGGVGLQETQYF	TGCGCCAGCAGCTTGGGAGGGGTTGGCCTGCAAGAGACCCAGTACTTC
TRBD2	TRBJ2-1	many	TRBV6-2/TRBV6-3	CASRETSGGEQFF	TGTGCCAGCAGGGAGACTAGCGGGGGGGAGCAGTTCTTC
NA	TRBJ1-2	many	TRBV6-1	CASSEEPVYGYTF	TGTGCCAGCAGTGAAGAACCGGTCTATGGCTACACCTTC
NA	TRBJ2-5	many	TRBV5-1	CASSLGTARRTRETQYF	TGCGCCAGCAGCTTGGGGACGGCACGGAGGACTCGAGAGACCCAGTACTTC
NA	TRBJ2-3	many	TRBV9	CASSAHTSSVGTDTQYF	TGTGCCAGCAGCGCGCACACGTCTAGCGTGGGCACAGATACGCAGTATTTT
NA	TRBJ2-3	many	TRBV27	CASSHRDRSADTQYF	TGTGCCAGCAGCCACCGGGACCGGAGCGCAGATACGCAGTATTTT
NA	TRBJ1-1	many	TRBV6-2/TRBV6-3	CASSYSTVQNTEAFF	TGTGCCAGCAGTTATTCTACAGTACAGAACACTGAAGCTTTCTTT
NA	TRBJ1-5	few	TRBV4-3	CASSQDLGVRQPQHF	TGCGCCAGCAGCCAAGATCTGGGGGTTCGGCAGCCCCAGCATTTT
TRBD1	TRBJ2-7	NA	TRBV5-1	CASSTGTGDEQYF	TGCGCCAGCAGCACGGGTACAGGGGACGAGCAGTACTTC
TRBD1	TRBJ2-5	many	TRBV20-1	CSARWGQGMETQYF	TGCAGTGCTAGATGGGGACAGGGAATGGAGACCCAGTACTTC
TRBD2	TRBJ2-2	NA	TRBV4-3	CPSSQDPSGAWELFF	TGCCCCAGTAGCCAAGATCCTAGCGGGGCCTGGGAGCTGTTTTTT
NA	TRBJ2-4	many	TRBV12-3/TRBV12-4	CASSLDPGRSKNIQYF	TGTGCCAGCAGTTTGGACCCTGGGAGGTCCAAAAACATTCAGTACTTC
NA	TRBJ2-1	many	TRBV6-6	CASSYLGEGLSYNEQFF	TGTGCCAGCAGTTACTTAGGAGAGGGACTCTCCTACAATGAGCAGTTCTTC
NA	TRBJ1-2	many	TRBV4-2	CASSQDLAGYGYTF	TGTGCCAGCAGCCAAGACCTAGCAGGCTATGGCTACACCTTC
TRBD2	TRBJ2-1	many	TRBV29-1	CSVEGVAGGAYNEQFF	TGCAGCGTTGAGGGTGTGGCGGGGGGCGCCTACAATGAGCAGTTCTTC
NA	TRBJ2-1	many	TRBV10-3	CAISESFNPVLFF	TGTGCCATCAGTGAGTCGTTTAACCCCGTTTTGTTCTTC
NA	TRBJ2-7	many	TRBV10-3	CAISESGSSEQYF	TGTGCCATCAGTGAGTCAGGGAGTTCCGAGCAGTACTTC
NA	TRBJ1-1	many	TRBV20-1	CSASGQRGLNTEAFF	TGCAGTGCTAGTGGACAAAGGGGGTTGAACACTGAAGCTTTCTTT
NA	TRBJ2-7	many	TRBV6-1	CASSRRDYYEQYF	TGTGCCAGCAGCCGCAGGGATTACTACGAGCAGTACTTC
TRBD2	TRBJ2-3	many	TRBV5-1	CASSSLAGEDTQYF	TGCGCCAGCAGCTCGCTAGCGGGGGAAGATACGCAGTATTTT
NA	TRBJ2-5	large	TRBV7-2	CASSLVYRETQYF	TGTGCCAGCAGCTTAGTCTATCGGGAGACCCAGTACTTC
TRBD1	TRBJ1-6	many	TRBV25-1	CASSARTGGADYNSPLHF	TGTGCCAGCAGTGCCCGGACAGGGGGCGCGGATTATAATTCACCCCTCCACTTT
NA	TRBJ2-3	many	TRBV9	CASSPNVRARADTQYF	TGTGCCAGCAGCCCTAACGTAAGGGCCAGGGCAGATACGCAGTATTTT
NA	TRBJ1-1	many	TRBV12-3/TRBV12-4	CASRTQGNTEAFF	TGTGCCAGCAGGACACAGGGGAACACTGAAGCTTTCTTT
NA	TRBJ1-3	many	TRBV7-8	CASSLGPSSGNTIYF	TGTGCCAGCAGCTTAGGGCCGAGCTCTGGAAACACCATATATTTT
NA	TRBJ2-3	many	TRBV18	CASSPLRNPGPMKPHTQYF	TGTGCCAGCTCACCTTTACGGAATCCGGGACCCATGAAGCCTCATACGCAGTATTTT
TRBD1	TRBJ2-7	many	TRBV20-1	CSATKLGQGSYEQYF	TGCAGTGCTACTAAACTTGGACAGGGCTCCTACGAGCAGTACTTC
NA	TRBJ1-1	many	TRBV3-1	CASSQNPSDDQAFF	TGTGCCAGCAGCCAAAATCCCTCGGACGATCAAGCTTTCTTT
TRBD2	TRBJ2-5	many	TRBV5-4	CASSLYGGGAGETQYF	TGTGCCAGCAGCTTGTATGGCGGGGGGGCCGGAGAGACCCAGTACTTC
TRBD1	TRBJ2-7	many	TRBV29-1	CSAGQGYYEQYF	TGCAGCGCTGGACAGGGGTACTACGAGCAGTACTTC
NA	TRBJ2-3	many	TRBV20-1	CSASIWNTQYF	TGCAGTGCTAGTATATGGAATACGCAGTATTTT
NA	TRBJ1-3	many	TRBV7-2	CASSLRAGDLSSGNTIYF	TGTGCCAGCAGCTTAAGGGCAGGGGACCTGAGCTCTGGAAACACCATATATTTT
TRBD2	TRBJ2-3	many	TRBV5-1	CASSGSGGSTDTQYF	TGCGCCAGCAGCGGTAGCGGGGGTAGCACAGATACGCAGTATTTT
NA	TRBJ1-1	many	TRBV12-3/TRBV12-4	CASSLGERNTEAFF	TGTGCCAGCAGTTTGGGGGAAAGGAACACTGAAGCTTTCTTT
TRBD2	TRBJ2-3	many	TRBV2	CASSDQRGGGGDTQYF	TGTGCCAGCAGTGACCAGCGGGGGGGCGGCGGAGATACGCAGTATTTT
TRBD2	TRBJ2-4	many	TRBV20-1	CSARIAGEWAKNIQYF	TGCAGTGCTAGAATAGCGGGGGAATGGGCCAAAAACATTCAGTACTTC
TRBD1	TRBJ2-5	many	TRBV20-1	CSAPDRVSETQYF	TGCAGTGCTCCAGACAGGGTTAGCGAGACCCAGTACTTC
NA	TRBJ2-1	medium-sized	TRBV20-1	CSAGRAGVGNEQFF	TGCAGTGCTGGCAGGGCCGGGGTAGGAAATGAGCAGTTCTTC
NA	TRBJ2-3	many	TRBV19	CASSTLRDTQYF	TGTGCCAGTAGTACGTTGAGAGATACGCAGTATTTT
NA	TRBJ1-2	NA	TRBV2	CASSSTGHYGYTF	TGTGCCAGCAGTTCTACAGGGCACTATGGCTACACCTTC
NA	TRBJ2-1	NA	TRBV12-2	CASRFKQGADNEQFF	TGTGCAAGTCGCTTTAAACAGGGGGCGGACAATGAGCAGTTCTTC
NA	TRBJ1-3	many	TRBV10-2	CASGVSSGNTIYF	TGCGCCAGCGGGGTTAGCTCTGGAAACACCATATATTTT
TRBD1	TRBJ2-7	few	TRBV5-1	CASSPEGQTYEQYF	TGCGCCAGCAGCCCAGAGGGACAGACCTACGAGCAGTACTTC
NA	TRBJ1-1	many	TRBV11-3	CASSLKTEAFF	TGTGCCAGCAGCTTAAAGACTGAAGCTTTCTTT
TRBD1	TRBJ2-6	many	TRBV15	CATSRGGQGNPGANVLTF	TGTGCCACCAGCAGAGGGGGACAGGGGAATCCTGGGGCCAACGTCCTGACTTTC
TRBD1	TRBJ1-2	many	TRBV20-1	CSARDGTGPTGYTF	TGCAGTGCTAGAGATGGGACAGGCCCTACTGGCTACACCTTC